The 28 T cell receptor beta chains below were found in one sample sequenced in a study of blood T cells in healthy people across ages. PCR was performed a second time for 7 to 11 cycles using a sample-barcoded 5' primer and a J-beta primer mix. TCRdb redid the calling of the 5' RACE reads with MiXCR, one entry per CDR3 protein. The sample contains roughly 1.5 million distinct CDR3 sequences, approximately 42% of which appear only once. What was sequenced was blood. The receptors originated from a woman aged 18-29 years in good health.

The chain combines TRBV27 with TRBJ2-6, with a tentative D call TRBD1 (6 bases). The CDR3 extends over 16 amino acids. Between the trimmed V and J ends, which lost 5 bases and 2 bases, there was a span of 13 bases. The germline V gene has CDR1 MNHEY and CDR2 SMNVEV (reference sequence). The CDR3 region is CASSRGKTAGANVLTF. The CDR3 region has the DNA TGTGCCAGCAGTAGGGGGAAAACTGCTGGGGCCAACGTCCTGACTTTC. Full variable domain (missing parts from reference TRBV27 and TRBJ2-6): EAQVTQNPRYLITVTGKKLTVTCSQNMNHEYMSWYRQDPGLGLRQIYYSMNVEVTDKGDVPEGYKVSRKEKRNFPLILESPSPNQTSLYFCASSRGKTAGANVLTFGAGSRLTVL.

This clonotype showed up just a few times. V gene TRBV10-3 combines with J gene TRBJ2-1; possibly TRBD2 for D (6 bases). The V and J ends lost 10 bases and 0 bases respectively, with 16 bases between them. This CDR3 has 15 residues. The germline gives CDR1 ENHRY, CDR2 SYGVKD. This CDR3 reads CATAGGESSYNEQFF. Written as DNA, the CDR3 is TGTGCCACAGCGGGCGGGGAGAGCTCCTACAATGAGCAGTTCTTC.

This chain connects TRBV5-1 to TRBJ2-3; 9 nucleotides align to TRBD1. This CDR3 comprises 14 residues. The V gene end was trimmed by 6 bases and the J gene end by 5 bases; junction bases not matched to a gene: 7. Germline CDR1 is SGHRS and CDR2 is YFSETQ. CDR3: CASISGQGLDTQYF. The CDR3 nucleotides are TGCGCCAGCATCTCGGGACAGGGTTTAGATACGCAGTATTTT.

CDR3 residues: CSARVWGPLANSYNEQFF. The CDR3 DNA reads TGCAGTGCTAGAGTGTGGGGACCCCTTGCAAACTCCTACAATGAGCAGTTCTTC. This sequence joins TRBV20-1 and TRBJ2-1; either TRBD1 or TRBD2 may fit D (5 bases each). The V gene lost 1 base and the J gene lost 0 bases, with 19 bases spanning the gap. Germline CDR1 and CDR2: DFQATT and SNEGSKA (reference sequence). The CDR3 runs to 18 residues.

The V call is TRBV29-1, the J call TRBJ2-5; D call uncertain. The V gene lost 6 bases and the J gene lost 0 bases, with 11 bases spanning the gap. The length of the CDR3 is 13 residues. CDR1 SQVTM and CDR2 ANQGSEA come from the germline V gene. Written as DNA, the CDR3 is TGCAGCGTAGGACGCTCCAACCAAGAGACCCAGTACTTC. Encoded protein: CSVGRSNQETQYF.

The chain recombines TRBV4-1 with TRBJ1-1; 8 nucleotides align to TRBD1. Germline V gene lookup returns CDR1 MGHRA and CDR2 YSYEKL. The CDR3 runs to 15 residues. V shed 0 bases, J shed 6 bases, and the junction held 6 bases outside the gene matches. CDR3 loop: CASSQEDREGAEAFF. In nucleotides, the CDR3 is TGCGCCAGCAGCCAAGAGGACAGGGAAGGGGCTGAAGCTTTCTTT.

The chain links TRBV20-1 to TRBJ2-1; D could derive from TRBD1 or TRBD2 (6 bases each). The germline CDR1 and CDR2 sequences are DFQATT and SNEGSKA (reference sequence). The CDR3 spans 16 residues. V was shortened by 6 bases and J by 6 bases, with 24 bases between the two germline ends. DNA of the CDR3: TGCAGTGCCTGGGGGGCTGCGGGGAGTCTTGCCAATGAGCAGTTCTTC. This gives the protein CSAWGAAGSLANEQFF.

This clonotype occurred many times. The V call is TRBV29-1, the J call TRBJ2-7; D is ambiguous. CDR3 length: 10 amino acids. Trimming removed 4 bases from V and 7 bases from J, with 8 bases in between. The germline V gene has CDR1 SQVTM and CDR2 ANQGSEA. For the CDR3, the DNA is TGCAGCGTTGTTGGGAATGAGCAGTACTTC. It specifies CSVVGNEQYF.

This clonotype was detected a few times. The chain combines TRBV28 with TRBJ2-1; tentative D call: TRBD2 (6 bases). Trimming took off 8 bases at V and 8 bases at J, with 13 bases between the two ends. The CDR3 has 12 amino acids. CDR1 MDHEN and CDR2 SYDVKM come from the germline V gene. DNA for the CDR3: TGTGCCAGCGGGGGGTCGTGGGATGAGCAGTTCTTC. The encoded protein is CASGGSWDEQFF.

The chain recombines TRBV29-1 with TRBJ2-1; D unresolved. This CDR3 has 11 amino acids. V dropped 7 bases and J dropped 6 bases, with 10 bases sitting between them. Germline CDR1 and CDR2: SQVTM and ANQGSEA. DNA of the CDR3: TGCAGCGCACTGGGGTCCAATGAGCAGTTCTTC. As protein: CSALGSNEQFF.

This clonotype appeared once. Given a much more abundant clone one base away, this may be a read error. J is TRBJ2-3 and V is TRBV12-3 or TRBV12-4, with D perhaps TRBD2 (5 bases). Trimming cost V 5 bases and J 5 bases, with 20 bases left between them. The CDR3 is 16 residues long. CDR3 sequence (DNA): TGTGCCAGCAGTGCCCGACTACCGGGAATACTAGATACGCAGTATTTT. Translation: CASSARLPGILDTQYF.

This clonotype was observed a handful of times. V gene TRBV11-1 combines with J gene TRBJ1-1, with 7 bases matching TRBD1. The junction had 2 bases not matched to a gene; V was cut back by 1 base and J by 0 bases. Looked up from germline, CDR1 is SGHAT and CDR2 is FQDESV (reference sequence). The CDR3 is 15 amino acids. The CDR3 reads CASSLEGAVNTEAFF. As DNA, the CDR3 is TGTGCCAGCAGCTTAGAGGGGGCCGTGAACACTGAAGCTTTCTTT.

V is TRBV5-1 and J is TRBJ2-1, with 10 bases identical to TRBD1. Germline loops: CDR1 SGHRS, CDR2 YFSETQ. J was trimmed by 8 bases and V by 4 bases; bases with no gene match: 9. The CDR3 spans 15 residues. The CDR3 is CASSVRDRGYDEQFF. As DNA, the CDR3 is TGCGCCAGCAGCGTCCGGGACAGGGGATACGATGAGCAGTTCTTC. The whole variable domain, filled in from reference TRBV5-1 and TRBJ2-1, reads KAGVTQTPRYLIKTRGQQVTLSCSPISGHRSVSWYQQTPGQGLQFLFEYFSETQRNKGNFPGRFSGRQFSNSRSEMNVSTLELGDSALYLCASSVRDRGYDEQFFGPGTRLTVL.

V and J are TRBV29-1 and TRBJ2-2; 8 bases match TRBD2. The ends lost 4 bases at V and 2 bases at J; junction bases unmatched: 3. The CDR3 runs to 14 residues. Germline CDR1 is SQVTM and CDR2 is ANQGSEA. The CDR3 sequence is CSVVTSGNTGELFF. CDR3 coding DNA: TGCAGCGTTGTAACTAGCGGTAACACCGGGGAGCTGTTTTTT.

This clonotype turned up a few times. The chain couples TRBV12-3 or TRBV12-4 to TRBJ1-1; D not resolved. V shed 1 base and J shed 1 base, with 10 bases lying between them. The CDR3 is 15 residues long. The CDR3 DNA reads as TGTGCCAGCAGTTTAGGAGGGCATACGAACACTGAAGCTTTCTTT. Translated: CASSLGGHTNTEAFF.

The genes are TRBV6-2 or TRBV6-3 and TRBJ1-1; tentatively, D is TRBD1 (6 bases). Germline-derived CDR1 and CDR2 are MNHEY and SVGEGT. The length of the CDR3 is 17 residues. Trimming took off 6 bases at V and 3 bases at J, with 23 bases between the two ends. The CDR3 here is CASSSLTGGDMDTEAFF. DNA of the CDR3: TGTGCCAGCAGCTCACTAACGGGGGGCGATATGGACACTGAAGCTTTCTTT.

This clonotype was picked up a small number of times. This chain's CDR3 is CASSLEYNNEQFF. CDR3 sequence (DNA): TGTGCCAGCAGCTTAGAATACAACAATGAGCAGTTCTTC. The rearrangement joins TRBV7-2 to TRBJ2-1; D is uncertain. The CDR3 runs to 13 residues. CDR1 SGHTA and CDR2 FQGNSA come from the germline V gene. The V end lost 1 base, the J end lost 5 bases, and 6 bases lay between the germline ends.

The table lists this clonotype with a few counts. The DNA for the CDR3 is TGTGCCAGCAGCAAGCGTGGGCGGGAGGAGTACAATGAGCAGTTCTTC. Amino acids: CASSKRGREEYNEQFF. The chain joins TRBV9 to TRBJ2-1, with 8 bases matching TRBD2. Germline assignment: CDR1 SGDLS and CDR2 YYNGEE. V lost 4 bases and J lost 4; bases outside the gene matches: 10. CDR3 size: 16 residues. Based on the CDR3 plus reference TRBV9 and TRBJ2-1, the full variable domain is DSGVTQTPKHLITATGQRVTLRCSPRSGDLSVYWYQQSLDQGLQFLIQYYNGEERAKGNILERFSAQQFPDLHSELNLSSLELGDSALYFCASSKRGREEYNEQFFGPGTRLTVL.

V usage is TRBV11-2 and J usage is TRBJ2-5; tentatively, D is TRBD2 (5 bases). Deletions cut 7 bases from V and 1 base from J, with 10 bases between. The CDR3 runs to 13 residues. Germline-derived CDR1 and CDR2 are SGHAT and FQNNGV. The DNA for the CDR3 is TGTGCCAGCATACGGCGGGTCCAAGAGACCCAGTACTTC. It encodes CASIRRVQETQYF.

In this sample, this clonotype turned up a few times. V gene TRBV13 combines with J gene TRBJ1-6; D might be TRBD1 (5 bases). Germline V gene lookup returns CDR1 PRHDT and CDR2 FYEKMQ (reference sequence). V was shortened by 5 bases and J by 0 bases, with 11 bases between the two germline ends. The CDR3 is made up of 16 amino acids. CDR3 bases: TGTGCCAGCAGCACGTCAGGGAGCTCCTATAATTCACCCCTCCACTTT. This translates into CASSTSGSSYNSPLHF.

The chain joins TRBV29-1 to TRBJ1-2; TRBD1 matches 7 bases. After removal of 5 bases from V and 3 bases from J, the junction contained 6 bases not matched to a gene. Germline V CDR1 and CDR2: SQVTM, ANQGSEA. CDR3 length equals 13 residues. The CDR3 region has the DNA TGCAGCGTTCTGACAGGGTGGGACTATGGCTACACCTTC. This codes for CSVLTGWDYGYTF.

This clonotype was detected only a few times. The rearrangement uses TRBV29-1 and TRBJ2-1; D remains unclear. V was pared by 3 bases and J by 4 bases, with 13 bases between. The germline V gene has CDR1 SQVTM and CDR2 ANQGSEA. This CDR3 is 14 amino acids long. CDR3 nucleotide sequence: TGCAGCGTTGACCTACAGTGGGTTTACAATGAGCAGTTCTTC. Its protein product is CSVDLQWVYNEQFF.

A few counts support this clonotype. The V call is TRBV20-1, the J call TRBJ2-3; a weak D match, TRBD2 (5 bases). The length of the CDR3 is 14 residues. The germline gives CDR1 DFQATT, CDR2 SNEGSKA (reference sequence). Trimming took 2 bases from V and 2 from J, leaving 11 bases between them. The CDR3 DNA reads TGCAGTGCTAGACGGGGATTCCTCACAGATACGCAGTATTTT. As protein: CSARRGFLTDTQYF.

The rearrangement uses TRBV27 and TRBJ2-1; 8 nucleotides match TRBD2. The better agreement between TRBJ2-7 and the DNA end casts doubt on the J call. This CDR3 comprises 16 residues. Germline CDR1 reads MNHEY; CDR2 reads SMNVEV (reference sequence). The chain's CDR3 is CASSLLSGGNYNEQYF. CDR3 in DNA: TGTGCCAGCAGTTTATTGTCGGGAGGGAACTACAATGAGCAGTACTTC.

This clonotype has a handful of counts. The genes are TRBV6-2 or TRBV6-3 and TRBJ2-1; D is unclear. In germline, CDR1 is MNHEY, CDR2 SVGEGT. This CDR3 is 13 amino acids long. V lost 5 bases to trimming and J lost 5 bases, with 10 bases between them. The CDR3 region is CASSGNYDNEQFF. DNA of the CDR3: TGTGCCAGCAGTGGCAACTACGACAATGAGCAGTTCTTC.

The chain uses TRBV20-1 and TRBJ1-2; D ambiguous. The V and J ends lost 3 bases and 1 base respectively, with 9 bases between them. The CDR3 is 13 amino acids. From germline, CDR1 is DFQATT and CDR2 SNEGSKA (reference sequence). The CDR3: CSASLGSNYGYTF. Here the CDR3 DNA reads TGCAGTGCTAGCCTCGGGAGTAACTATGGCTACACCTTC.

The chain recombines TRBV6-1 with TRBJ2-3; tentative D call: TRBD1 (5 bases). Trimming pared 4 bases from V and 5 bases from J, leaving 13 bases between. Germline loops: CDR1 MNHNS, CDR2 SASEGT. The CDR3 extends over 14 amino acids. The CDR3 DNA is TGTGCCAGCAGTGGACCACAGGAAGGAGATACGCAGTATTTT. Amino acid sequence: CASSGPQEGDTQYF.

The chain employs TRBV11-3 and TRBJ2-1; D gene ambiguous. This CDR3 has 13 residues. V gave up 1 base and J gave up 10 bases, with 11 bases separating them. Germline CDR1 is SGHNT and CDR2 is YENEEA. The CDR3, as DNA: TGTGCCAGCAGCTTAGGGGGTATCGCCGAGCAGTTCTTC. Its protein is CASSLGGIAEQFF.